This T cell receptor (beta chain) was sequenced in a study of cytomegalovirus exposure and HLA in healthy donors (dated by TCRdb to 2017 to 2019). Turning to the overall study: An earlier analysis of approximately 640 of the donors reported more than 250 Gb of sequence data and approximately 110 million unique TCR beta sequences from about 200 million T cells. The later analysis used no new phenotypic data to find candidate immune exposures, relying instead on TCR beta sequences and their occurrence across donors. An earlier analysis of about 620 of the donors applied high-throughput TCR beta sequencing to assess whether each TCR beta V gene segment acted as functional or pseudogenic. In a later analysis, previously published TCR beta repertoires from roughly 710 donors were re-analyzed and high-resolution HLA genotyping was added so that TCR occurrence patterns could be studied. To predict cytomegalovirus infection status, the study combined high-throughput TCR immunosequencing, statistical association of individual TCRs with disease status, and machine learning. An early release that covered about 640 HLA-typed donors contained approximately 300 gigabases of sequencing data and approximately 85 million unique TCR sequences. All discovery cohort repertoires had been generated on a single sequencing platform. Typing coverage differed by locus: A, B, C, DRB1 and DQB1 were typed in about 620-640 donors, DQA1 in about 560, DPA1 in nearly 610, and DPB1 in approximately 450. Of the 350 to 450 genotyped donors, 65% to 90% fell in the genetic ancestry cluster associated with self-reported Caucasian donors. A later genetic analysis used genome-wide SNP genotypes for about three fifths of the 666 donors, treating that subset as a discovery cohort. The study profiled the T cell repertoires of hundreds of subjects by immunosequencing and related them to cytomegalovirus serostatus. Among 398 genotyped donors of the cohort, an average of around 240,000 unique TCR beta nucleotide sequences were sequenced per donor, around 18% of them non-productive. Four to six DR-DQ haplotypes were handled as single units for association and clustering, since linkage in the cohort was strong. Class I and class II HLA loci were covered by the typing at four-digit resolution. Alongside the repertoire data, information on donor age, sex, ethnicity and CMV serostatus was compiled. A separate validation cohort of some 130 different subjects was used in addition to the approximately 700-subject first cohort. The study aimed to test whether signatures of past pathogen exposure could be identified by cataloging public T cell receptors. What the research found in general, with its limitations: Three of the identified cytomegalovirus-associated TCR beta chains were confirmed in vitro to be specific for cytomegalovirus antigens. In a later analysis, some 18,000 TCR beta sequences were associated with specific HLA alleles at a false discovery rate of 0.05. Broadly in line with IMGT annotations, most TCR beta V segments showed up in productive rearrangements about 87% or about 30% of the time in an earlier analysis of several hundred of the donors. According to a later analysis, parvovirus B19, influenza, CMV and Epstein-Barr virus appeared linked to several top co-occurrence clusters. According to the authors, the approach could potentially be generalized to other disease states and immunological phenotypes. Correlated functional status among segregating V segments might reflect linkage disequilibrium, but an unknown experimental factor could not be ruled out. A further reported finding was that TCR beta sequences accurately predicted the HLA-A and HLA-B alleles for most subjects in the first cohort. In a later analysis, most CMV-associated TCR beta chains were found to appear HLA-restricted, with HLA associations seemingly driven largely by CMV exposure. The sequencing pipeline was judged likely to have produced a cluster of highly shared sequence variants as a technical artifact. Because counts were too low, some 16 rarely observed V segments, including chromosome 9 orphons, were excluded from the earlier analysis of 587 of the donors. Most TCR sequences were observed very rarely across donors, whereas some public TCRs were present in many individuals. A total of roughly 160 TCR beta chains were listed by the study as associated with cytomegalovirus. The only immune exposure information available for the cohort was CMV serostatus. The classifier was reported to diagnose cytomegalovirus status with high specificity and sensitivity in both the original cohort and the validation cohort. Sequencing depth was assumed to be roughly uniform across donors in the presence/absence analyses, though that assumption may not hold. Some IMGT-functional V segments, including TRBV6-2 and TRBV6-3, could not be distinguished by the 87-base-pair reads and were therefore excluded. A later analysis found that TCR association rates varied across HLA loci, with DRB1 alleles showing the most associated TCRs and HLA-C alleles the fewest. In this cohort, only TCR beta chains were sequenced, and detectable features were limited by the absence of alpha or paired-chain data. A later genetic analysis reported fewer N-insertions in productive TCRs among donors in an Asian-associated ancestry cluster than the approximately 700-donor mean. A later analysis found that HLA-associated TCR beta chains were more clonally expanded and had lower generation probabilities than equally common non-associated chains. An association between a missense DCLRE1C variant and V-gene and J-gene trimming of TCR beta chains was found in a later genetic analysis and replicated in an independent cohort. Assigning TCR associations to individual alleles was difficult when HLA alleles, especially DR and DQ, strongly co-occurred. Because HLA typing was missing for some donors at each locus, association tests included only the typed subset.

In total, more than 500 healthy bone marrow donors made up the cohort. All cohort members were sampled while nominally healthy, although unrecorded immune exposures were likely present. The donor tested CMV seronegative, placing the donor among the 350 or so seronegative members of the cohort. A peripheral blood sample was provided by each donor, and peripheral blood mononuclear cells were used for TCR beta sequencing. Genomic DNA was extracted from the blood cell samples with the Qiagen DNeasy Blood Extraction Kit. The CDR3 holds 16 amino acids from the cysteine to the phenylalanine. CDR3 DNA only is kept here, 48 bases in frame from base 1. The germline V end is reduced by 0 bases and the J end by 3 bases; junction bases left unmatched: 4. Sequences ENHRY (CDR1) and SYGVKD (CDR2) are obtained from the germline V gene. To prepare the library, the immunoSEQ multiplex PCR assay was applied. For the multiplex PCR, a mixture combining 60 forward primers for TCR Vbeta segments and 13 reverse primers for TCR Jbeta segments was used. The CDR3 region of rearranged TCR beta genes was amplified from genomic DNA with a multiplex PCR assay. Amplified TCR beta libraries were sequenced as 87-base-pair reads on the Illumina HiSeq System. The authors processed their data as follows. A later analysis counted about 80 million unique TCR beta chains across the 666 repertoires, and 10 million to 11 million of these chains were shared by at least two donors. Raw reads were error-corrected and collapsed into unique sequences with a nearest-neighbor algorithm that merged closely related sequences to remove PCR and sequencing errors. V, D and J gene segments were assigned by aligning CDR3 sequences to IMGT reference sequences. Each retained sequence needed at least a six-nucleotide match to both a V gene segment and a J gene segment. A rearrangement counted as productive if the CDR3 had no stop codons and remained in frame with V and J, and every other rearrangement counted as non-productive. Following IMGT convention, CDR3 was defined as the stretch from the second conserved V-encoded cysteine up to the conserved J-encoded phenylalanine. Sequences without an unambiguous match to a single V gene segment were excluded from the earlier analysis of 587 of the donors. An earlier analysis of several hundred of the donors called V segments functional above 56.7% productive rearrangements and segregating when the between-donor standard deviation exceeded 5%. A statistical classification framework was built to diagnose cytomegalovirus status from the catalog of TCR beta chain sequences. A later analysis assigned V and J genes by comparing TCR nucleotide sequences with IMGT/GENE-DB human TR gene sequences. Using the TCRdist pipeline, a later analysis assigned CDR3 sequences along with most-parsimonious VDJ recombination scenarios. A later analysis defined each TCR beta chain by its CDR3 amino acid sequence plus V-gene family, and excluded reads lacking a unique V-gene family. In a later analysis, several hundred highly shared, low-generation-probability nucleotide sequences were removed to address suspected cross-contamination and a sequencing artifact. In a later analysis, a clonal expansion index was calculated for each public chain from normalized within-repertoire ranks of inferred template counts. A later analysis computed generation probabilities with a VDJ recombination model fitted to out-of-frame rearrangements, and checked the results against IGoR. A later analysis scored TCR-TCR, TCR-HLA and TCR-CMV co-occurrence with hypergeometric tests, applying a repertoire-size bias correction to TCR pairs. In a later analysis, false discovery rates were estimated by permuting HLA or CMV assignments 20 times. In a later analysis, co-occurring TCRs were grouped with DBSCAN, and TCRdist sequence similarity was added when clustering was performed within HLA-allele-positive subsets. Repertoires with fewer than 30,000 or more than 120,000 public chains, plus five repertoires with anomalous nucleotide sharing, were excluded from co-occurrence clustering. TCRdb retrieved this table from immuneACCESS and kept in-frame rearrangements only. Not all clones are present; in checked studies, unresolved V genes account for under half, and no reason is known for the remainder. V, J and clone size derive from that table, while D and trimming were established from the DNA sequence. This sample gives roughly 140,000 clones in total; 80% of them show up just once. In total, the top ten clones hold just over 5% of the sample.

This clone was detected once. Its antigen specificity is not known. Per-base qualities were not stored, and no clone one base away is much larger. The receptor chain draws on TRBV10-3 and TRBJ1-5, with 8 bases in between that match TRBD1. The source material was PBMCs. This sequence originates from a male donor in good health and CMV-seronegative. The DNA reads TGTGCCATCAGTGAGTCCGGGACAGGCTACAATCAGCCCCAGCATTTT. Translated, this is CAISESGTGYNQPQHF.